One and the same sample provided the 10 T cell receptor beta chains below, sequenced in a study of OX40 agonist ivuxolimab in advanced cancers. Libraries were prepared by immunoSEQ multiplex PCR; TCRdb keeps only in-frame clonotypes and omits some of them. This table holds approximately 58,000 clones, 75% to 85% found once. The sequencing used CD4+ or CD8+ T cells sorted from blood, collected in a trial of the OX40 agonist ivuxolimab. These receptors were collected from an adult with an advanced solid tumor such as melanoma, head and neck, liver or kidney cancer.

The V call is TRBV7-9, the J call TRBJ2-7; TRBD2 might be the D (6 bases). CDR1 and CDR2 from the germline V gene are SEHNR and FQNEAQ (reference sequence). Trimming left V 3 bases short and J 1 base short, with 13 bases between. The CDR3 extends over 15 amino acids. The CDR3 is CASSFTGERSYEQYF. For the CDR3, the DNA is TGTGCCAGCAGCTTCACGGGAGAGCGTTCCTACGAGCAGTACTTC.

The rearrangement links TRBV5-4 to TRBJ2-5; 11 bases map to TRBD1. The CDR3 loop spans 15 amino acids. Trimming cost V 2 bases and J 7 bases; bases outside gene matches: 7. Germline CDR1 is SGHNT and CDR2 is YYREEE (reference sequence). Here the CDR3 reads CASSLRTGGSATQYF. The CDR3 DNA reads TGTGCCAGCAGCTTAAGGACAGGGGGCTCGGCGACCCAGTACTTC.

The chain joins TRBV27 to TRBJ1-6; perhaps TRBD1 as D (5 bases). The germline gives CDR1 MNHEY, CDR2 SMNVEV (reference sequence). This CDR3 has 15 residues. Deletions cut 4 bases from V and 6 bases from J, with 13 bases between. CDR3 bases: TGTGCCAGCAGTTCCCGGCCGAGGGGTAATTCACCCCTCCACTTT. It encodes CASSSRPRGNSPLHF.

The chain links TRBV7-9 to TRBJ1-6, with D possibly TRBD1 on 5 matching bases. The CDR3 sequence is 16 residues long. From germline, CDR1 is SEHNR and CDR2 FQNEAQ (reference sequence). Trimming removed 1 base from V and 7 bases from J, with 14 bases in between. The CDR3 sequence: CASSLEAGGGNSPLHF. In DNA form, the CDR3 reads TGTGCCAGCAGCTTAGAGGCGGGGGGAGGCAATTCACCCCTCCACTTT.

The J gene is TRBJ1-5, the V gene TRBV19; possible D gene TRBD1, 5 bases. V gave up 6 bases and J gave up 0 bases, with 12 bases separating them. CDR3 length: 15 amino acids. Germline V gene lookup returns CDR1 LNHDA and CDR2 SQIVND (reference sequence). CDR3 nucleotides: TGTGCCAGTAGGGACGGGACCCGTAGCAATCAGCCCCAGCATTTT. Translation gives CASRDGTRSNQPQHF. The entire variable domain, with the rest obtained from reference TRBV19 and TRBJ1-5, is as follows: DGGITQSPKYLFRKEGQNVTLSCEQNLNHDAMYWYRQDPGQGLRLIYYSQIVNDFQKGDIAEGYSVSREKKESFPLTVTSAQKNPTAFYLCASRDGTRSNQPQHFGDGTRLSIL.

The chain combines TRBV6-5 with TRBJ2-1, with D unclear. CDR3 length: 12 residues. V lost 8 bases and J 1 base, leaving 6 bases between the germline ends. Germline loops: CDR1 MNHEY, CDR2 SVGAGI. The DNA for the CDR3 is TGTGCCAGCTATAGGTCCTACAATGAGCAGTTCTTC. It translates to CASYRSYNEQFF.

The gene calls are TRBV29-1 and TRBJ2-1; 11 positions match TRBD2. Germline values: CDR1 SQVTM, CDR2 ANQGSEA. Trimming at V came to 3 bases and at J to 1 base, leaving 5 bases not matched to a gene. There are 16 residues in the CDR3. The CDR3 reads CSVEEGLADSYNEQFF. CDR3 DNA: TGCAGCGTTGAGGAGGGACTAGCGGATTCCTACAATGAGCAGTTCTTC.

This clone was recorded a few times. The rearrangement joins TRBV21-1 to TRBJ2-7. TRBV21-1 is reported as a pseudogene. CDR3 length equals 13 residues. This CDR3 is CASSRGGTYEQYF. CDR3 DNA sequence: TGTGCCAGCAGCAGAGGGGGGACCTACGAGCAGTACTTC.

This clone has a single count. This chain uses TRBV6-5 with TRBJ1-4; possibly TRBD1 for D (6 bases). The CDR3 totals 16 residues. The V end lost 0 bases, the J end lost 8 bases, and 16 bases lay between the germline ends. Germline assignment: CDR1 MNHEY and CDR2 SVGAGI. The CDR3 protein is CASSYSGQIGGEKLFF. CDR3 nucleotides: TGTGCCAGCAGTTACTCCGGACAGATTGGGGGAGAAAAACTGTTTTTT.

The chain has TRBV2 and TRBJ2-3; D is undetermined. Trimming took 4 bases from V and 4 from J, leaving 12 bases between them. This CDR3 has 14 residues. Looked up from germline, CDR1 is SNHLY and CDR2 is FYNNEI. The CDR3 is CASSGSVSADTQYF. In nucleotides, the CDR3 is TGTGCCAGCAGTGGCAGCGTTTCGGCAGATACGCAGTATTTT.